Below, 31 T cell receptor beta chains from the same sample are listed, as sequenced in a study of blood T cell repertoires in COVID-19. Repertoires were generated with immunoSEQ multiplex PCR, while TCRdb's copy carries only in-frame clones and drops some. The sample records some 240,000 clones, around 80% being singletons. Sequenced material: PBMCs or T cells enriched from blood (not recorded which). All receptors derive from a man aged 30-40 years with acute COVID-19.

The J gene is TRBJ2-1, the V gene TRBV7-8; TRBD2 is a possible D gene (7 bases). Germline V gene sequence: CDR1 SGHVS, CDR2 FQNEAQ. CDR3 length: 15 amino acids. The germline V and J ends were trimmed by 1 base and 6 bases, with 13 bases remaining between them. CDR3 amino acids: CASSLGVGGVNEQFF. The DNA for the CDR3 is TGTGCCAGCAGCTTAGGAGTAGGGGGGGTCAATGAGCAGTTCTTC.

This chain connects TRBV28 to TRBJ1-1; D unresolved. V was trimmed by 5 bases and J by 1 base, leaving 11 bases between them. This CDR3 has 14 residues. Germline lookup yields CDR1 MDHEN and CDR2 SYDVKM. The CDR3 DNA reads TGTGCCAGCAGTCCGCATGGGCGGAACACTGAAGCTTTCTTT. This encodes CASSPHGRNTEAFF. Using reference TRBV28 and TRBJ1-1 for the parts outside the CDR3, the full variable domain is DVKVTQSSRYLVKRTGEKVFLECVQDMDHENMFWYRQDPGLGLRLIYFSYDVKMKEKGDIPEGYSVSREKKERFSLILESASTNQTSMYLCASSPHGRNTEAFFGQGTRLTVV.

The V gene is TRBV19, the J gene TRBJ2-7, with a weak D call TRBD1 (6 bases). The CDR3 loop spans 17 amino acids. V shed 8 bases and J shed 1 base, with 24 bases lying between them. Germline V gene sequence: CDR1 LNHDA, CDR2 SQIVND (reference sequence). The CDR3 loop is CASARTLKPGQSYEQYV. As DNA, the CDR3 is TGTGCCAGTGCGAGGACCCTCAAACCGGGACAATCCTACGAGCAGTACGTC.

This chain uses TRBV23-1 with TRBJ2-7; 7 bases are a match to TRBD1. TRBV23-1 is an ORF for which the function is uncertain. The CDR3 runs to 18 residues. V lost 0 bases, J lost 2 bases, and 13 bases stayed unmatched. The CDR3 reads CASSQSRPQGETTYEQYV. The DNA for the CDR3 is TGCGCCAGCAGTCAATCTCGCCCGCAGGGGGAAACAACCTACGAGCAGTACGTC.

V is TRBV4-1 and J is TRBJ2-1, with 7 bases that match TRBD2. J was trimmed by 9 bases and V by 6 bases; bases with no gene match: 14. In germline, CDR1 is MGHRA, CDR2 YSYEKL. The CDR3 loop spans 15 amino acids. CDR3 sequence reads: CASRVAGVGFREQFF. DNA for the CDR3: TGCGCCAGCAGAGTGGCGGGGGTGGGTTTTCGTGAGCAGTTCTTC.

CDR3 loop: CASSARGRNTEAFF. The CDR3 nucleotides are TGTGCCAGCAGCGCGAGGGGGCGGAACACTGAAGCTTTCTTT. V gene TRBV7-9 combines with J gene TRBJ1-1, with TRBD1 matching 7 bases. This CDR3 comprises 14 residues. With 5 bases clipped from V and 1 base from J, the junction kept 4 bases outside the gene matches. The germline gives CDR1 SEHNR, CDR2 FQNEAQ (reference sequence).

The chain recombines TRBV5-8 with TRBJ2-7, with 8 positions matching TRBD2. Looked up from germline, CDR1 is SGHTS and CDR2 is YDEGEE. Trimming at V came to 0 bases and at J to 10 bases, leaving 9 bases not matched to a gene. This CDR3 is built from 14 residues. CDR3 sequence reads: CASSLVGGGSNQYV. The CDR3 region has the DNA TGTGCCAGCAGCTTGGTCGGCGGGGGGTCGAACCAGTACGTC.

The chain carries TRBV12-5 and TRBJ1-2; no definite D call. The V and J ends lost 3 bases and 0 bases respectively, with 8 bases between them. Germline V lookup: CDR1 LGHNT, CDR2 FRNRAP. This CDR3 spans 14 amino acids. CDR3 DNA sequence: TGTGCTAGTGGTTTAGAGGGAGCTAACTATGGCTACACCTTC. As protein: CASGLEGANYGYTF.

The V and J genes are TRBV28 and TRBJ1-2; 7 nucleotides agree with TRBD1. Trimming cost V 8 bases and J 8 bases; bases outside gene matches: 8. The CDR3 runs to 12 residues. CDR1 is MDHEN, CDR2 SYDVKM, per germline. The CDR3 loop reads CASATGEKGYTF. The CDR3 DNA reads as TGTGCCAGCGCTACAGGGGAGAAAGGCTACACCTTC.

The chain joins TRBV25-1 to TRBJ2-1; 10 nucleotides line up with TRBD1. The V gene end was trimmed by 5 bases and the J gene end by 9 bases; junction bases not matched to a gene: 10. The CDR3 has 15 residues. Germline V gene data show CDR1 as MGHDK and CDR2 as SYGVNS. The CDR3 loop is CASSPPDRGFAEQFF. CDR3 bases: TGTGCCAGCAGTCCGCCGGACAGGGGGTTTGCTGAGCAGTTCTTC.

The V and J genes are TRBV19 and TRBJ1-2; unclear D gene. The V end lost 7 bases, the J end lost 1 base, and 22 bases lay between the germline ends. Germline CDR1 LNHDA, CDR2 SQIVND (reference sequence). This CDR3 region has 17 residues. CDR3: CASTPKVLNTFNYGYTF. CDR3 nucleotides: TGTGCCAGTACCCCAAAAGTATTGAACACCTTTAACTATGGCTACACCTTC.

The V and J genes are TRBV11-2 and TRBJ1-1; D may be TRBD1 (5 bases). Trimming took off 2 bases at V and 1 base at J, with 20 bases between the two ends. The CDR3 is 18 amino acids. Germline CDR1 SGHAT, CDR2 FQNNGV. The CDR3 loop reads CASSLKTLGASSNTEAFF. CDR3 sequence (DNA): TGTGCCAGCAGCTTAAAGACGCTTGGGGCAAGCTCGAACACTGAAGCTTTCTTT.

The CDR3 sequence is CASQKREGIEQYV. Here the CDR3 DNA reads TGTGCCAGTCAGAAGCGGGAGGGGATCGAGCAGTACGTC. This rearrangement joins TRBV19 to TRBJ2-7; 10 positions match TRBD2. J lost 6 bases, V lost 8 bases, and 7 bases had no gene match. The CDR3 spans 13 residues. Per the germline V gene, CDR1 is LNHDA and CDR2 is SQIVND (reference sequence).

Note on this clone: A read error may account for a junction end that differs from germline. The genes are TRBV5-1 and TRBJ2-2; 10 bases are a match to TRBD1. The CDR3 is 15 amino acids. Germline V gene lookup returns CDR1 SGHRS and CDR2 YFSETQ. CDR3 coding DNA: TGTGCCAGCGGGACAGGGGAACTGAACACCGGGGAGCTGTTTTTT. Translating it yields CASGTGELNTGELFF.

The chain is built from TRBV20-1 and TRBJ1-1, with D tentatively TRBD1 (6 bases). CDR1 is DFQATT and CDR2 is SNEGSKA in the germline V gene (reference sequence). V dropped 7 bases and J dropped 4 bases, with 10 bases sitting between them. The CDR3 runs to 11 residues. In DNA, the CDR3 is TGCAGTGGGAAAGGGGGCACTGAAGCTTTCTTT. The encoded protein is CSGKGGTEAFF.

The chain carries TRBV9 and TRBJ2-2; a weak D match, TRBD2 (6 bases). The germline V gene encodes CDR1 SGDLS and CDR2 YYNGEE. The V gene lost 2 bases and the J gene lost 6 bases, with 17 bases spanning the gap. CDR3 length: 16 residues. The CDR3 DNA is TGTGCCAGCAGCGTGAGGCGACAAACGGGAGCCGGGGAGCTGTTTTTT. Translation: CASSVRRQTGAGELFF.

V is TRBV5-5 and J is TRBJ2-5; D not certain. Germline CDR1 and CDR2: SGHKS and YYEKEE (reference sequence). This CDR3 has 13 residues. V was clipped by 6 bases and J by 0 bases, with 9 bases between them. For the CDR3, the DNA is TGTGCCAGCACTACCCGGGACCAAGAGACCCAGTACTTC. It codes for CASTTRDQETQYF.

This rearrangement joins TRBV7-2 to TRBJ1-1; 8 nucleotides match TRBD1. Germline CDR1 reads SGHTA; CDR2 reads FQGNSA. Trimming took 3 bases from V and 4 from J; bases not matched to a gene: 4. CDR3 length equals 14 residues. The CDR3 is CASSFQGAGTEAFF. CDR3 coding DNA: TGTGCCAGCAGCTTTCAGGGGGCAGGCACTGAAGCTTTCTTT.

The chain's CDR3 is CATSDSPGQGNNQPQHF. For the CDR3, the DNA is TGTGCCACCAGTGATTCTCCGGGACAGGGGAACAATCAGCCCCAGCATTTT. This chain uses TRBV24-1 with TRBJ1-5; 10 nucleotides match TRBD1. This CDR3 has 17 amino acids. V trimming: 2 bases; J trimming: 3 bases; junction bases outside the gene matches: 6. Looked up from germline, CDR1 is KGHDR and CDR2 is SFDVKD.

The gene calls are TRBV7-2 and TRBJ2-1; 8 nucleotides line up with TRBD2. CDR1 is SGHTA and CDR2 is FQGNSA in the germline V gene. This CDR3 is built from 16 residues. J gave up 9 bases and V 2 bases, and 12 bases lay outside the gene matches. This chain's CDR3 is CASSLYRREGVGEQFF. In DNA form, the CDR3 reads TGTGCCAGCAGCTTATACCGCCGGGAGGGCGTAGGTGAGCAGTTCTTC.

J is TRBJ2-3 and V is TRBV19; 9 bases agree with TRBD2. Germline V CDR1 and CDR2: LNHDA, SQIVND (reference sequence). The V gene end was trimmed by 1 base and the J gene end by 4 bases; junction bases not matched to a gene: 15. The CDR3 is 19 residues long. CDR3 sequence: CASSIATRLIAGESDTQYF. The CDR3 nucleotides are TGTGCCAGTAGTATAGCAACTCGACTCATAGCGGGAGAATCAGATACGCAGTATTTT. The complete variable domain, with remaining parts taken from reference TRBV19 and TRBJ2-3, reads DGGITQSPKYLFRKEGQNVTLSCEQNLNHDAMYWYRQDPGQGLRLIYYSQIVNDFQKGDIAEGYSVSREKKESFPLTVTSAQKNPTAFYLCASSIATRLIAGESDTQYFGPGTRLTVL.

In its sample, this clone was seen once. This chain joins TRBV6-5 and TRBJ2-7; D remains ambiguous. This CDR3 has 12 residues. V was cut by 7 bases and J by 6 bases, with 13 bases left in between. Germline V gives CDR1 MNHEY, CDR2 SVGAGI. The CDR3 nucleotides read TGTGCCAGCAAGTCTCAGGTTGGCGAGCAGTACGTC. It translates to CASKSQVGEQYV.

The V call is TRBV5-6, the J call TRBJ2-1; 8 bases are a match to TRBD1. The CDR3 consists of 15 residues. V was clipped by 4 bases and J by 3 bases; unmatched bases: 6. Germline CDR1 SGHDT, CDR2 YYEEEE. The CDR3 reads CASSPDRVNYNEQFF. The CDR3 DNA reads as TGTGCCAGCAGCCCGGACAGGGTAAACTACAATGAGCAGTTCTTC.

This clone was seen a few times. The rearrangement joins TRBV18 to TRBJ2-1; D might be TRBD1 (6 bases). The CDR3 contains 16 residues. V shed 1 base and J shed 0 bases, with 10 bases lying between them. Germline assignment: CDR1 KGHSH and CDR2 LQKENI. This CDR3 is CASSPRDKISYNEQFF. CDR3 nucleotides: TGTGCCAGCTCACCACGGGACAAAATCTCCTACAATGAGCAGTTCTTC.

CDR3 region: CASSREGLAGLSSYNEQFF. The DNA for the CDR3 is TGTGCCAGCAGTCGAGAGGGACTAGCGGGGCTTAGCTCCTACAATGAGCAGTTCTTC. The chain carries TRBV27 and TRBJ2-1, with 13 positions matching TRBD2. V trimming: 5 bases; J trimming: 0 bases; junction bases outside the gene matches: 10. Germline CDR1 and CDR2: MNHEY and SMNVEV (reference sequence). This CDR3 has 19 amino acids.

The chain combines TRBV7-3 with TRBJ1-4; 9 nucleotides line up with TRBD1. Germline V lookup: CDR1 SGHTA, CDR2 FQGTGA. After removal of 5 bases from V and 7 bases from J, the junction contained 8 bases not matched to a gene. The CDR3 covers 15 residues. CDR3 region: CASSATGTGLEKLFF. The CDR3 region has the DNA TGTGCCAGCAGCGCCACCGGGACAGGGCTTGAAAAACTGTTTTTT.

The gene calls are TRBV6-6 and TRBJ2-7, with TRBD2 matching 9 bases. CDR3 length equals 14 residues. V was pared by 6 bases and J by 9 bases, with 12 bases of the junction left unmatched. CDR1 and CDR2 from the germline V gene are MNHNY and SVGAGI (reference sequence). The CDR3 sequence is CASSPPSGVPGQYV. DNA of the CDR3: TGTGCCAGCAGCCCGCCTAGCGGGGTGCCGGGGCAGTACGTC.

V and J are TRBV5-1 and TRBJ2-2; TRBD2 matches 12 bases. After removal of 4 bases from V and 2 bases from J, the junction contained 6 bases not matched to a gene. Germline CDR1 and CDR2: SGHRS and YFSETQ. The CDR3 covers 17 residues. The CDR3, as DNA: TGCGCCAGCAGCGGGGGACTAGCGGGCGCAAACACCGGGGAGCTGTTTTTT. Residues: CASSGGLAGANTGELFF.

The V and J genes are TRBV11-2 and TRBJ2-3; the D gene is possibly TRBD2 (6 bases). V dropped 1 base and J dropped 1 base, with 9 bases sitting between them. CDR3 length: 15 amino acids. Germline-derived CDR1 and CDR2 are SGHAT and FQNNGV. CDR3 nucleotides: TGTGCCAGCAGCTTAGCGGGAGCGGGCACAGATACGCAGTATTTT. It codes for CASSLAGAGTDTQYF.

The chain joins TRBV5-1 to TRBJ2-1; possibly TRBD2 for D (7 bases). CDR1 is SGHRS and CDR2 is YFSETQ in the germline V gene. CDR3 length: 18 residues. The V end lost 1 base, the J end lost 2 bases, and 19 bases lay between the germline ends. CDR3 DNA: TGCGCCAGCAGCTTGTTTGTGGGGGGGGCCGACACCTACAATGAGCAGTTCTTC. Residues: CASSLFVGGADTYNEQFF.

V usage is TRBV6-5 and J usage is TRBJ1-1; D unclear. The germline V and J ends were trimmed by 2 bases and 4 bases, with 8 bases remaining between them. The germline gives CDR1 MNHEY, CDR2 SVGAGI. The CDR3 runs to 13 residues. CDR3 amino acids: CASSYAGTTEAFF. CDR3 in DNA: TGTGCCAGCAGTTACGCGGGAACCACTGAAGCTTTCTTT.